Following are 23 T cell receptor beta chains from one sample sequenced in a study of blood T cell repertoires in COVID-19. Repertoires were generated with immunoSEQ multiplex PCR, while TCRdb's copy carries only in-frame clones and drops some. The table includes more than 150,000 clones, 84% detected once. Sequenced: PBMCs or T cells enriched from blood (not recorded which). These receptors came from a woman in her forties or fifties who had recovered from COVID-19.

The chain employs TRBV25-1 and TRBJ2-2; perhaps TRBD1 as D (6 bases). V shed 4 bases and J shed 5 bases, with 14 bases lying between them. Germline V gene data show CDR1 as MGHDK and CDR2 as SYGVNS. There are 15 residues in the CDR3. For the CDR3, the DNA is TGTGCCAGCAGTGGAACAACAGGGAAAACCGGGGAGCTGTTTTTT. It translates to CASSGTTGKTGELFF.

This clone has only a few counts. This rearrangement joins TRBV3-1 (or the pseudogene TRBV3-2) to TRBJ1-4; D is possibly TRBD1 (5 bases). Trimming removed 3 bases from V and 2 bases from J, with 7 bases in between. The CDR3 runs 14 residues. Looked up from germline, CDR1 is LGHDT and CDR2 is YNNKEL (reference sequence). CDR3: CASSHQGTNEKLFF. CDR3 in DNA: TGTGCCAGCAGCCATCAGGGTACTAATGAAAAACTGTTTTTT.

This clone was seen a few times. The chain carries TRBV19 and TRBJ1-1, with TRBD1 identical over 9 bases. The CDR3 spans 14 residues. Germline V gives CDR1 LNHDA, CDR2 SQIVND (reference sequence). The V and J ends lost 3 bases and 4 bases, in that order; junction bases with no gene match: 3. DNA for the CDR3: TGTGCCAGTAGTATCGGGGACAGGGTCACTGAAGCTTTCTTT. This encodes CASSIGDRVTEAFF.

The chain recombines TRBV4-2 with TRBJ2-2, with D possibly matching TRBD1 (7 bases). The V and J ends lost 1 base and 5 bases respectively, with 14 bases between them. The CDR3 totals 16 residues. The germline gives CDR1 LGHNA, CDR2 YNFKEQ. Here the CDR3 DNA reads TGTGCCAGCAGCCAAGGCGGGACAGCCCTAACCGGGGAGCTGTTTTTT. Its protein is CASSQGGTALTGELFF.

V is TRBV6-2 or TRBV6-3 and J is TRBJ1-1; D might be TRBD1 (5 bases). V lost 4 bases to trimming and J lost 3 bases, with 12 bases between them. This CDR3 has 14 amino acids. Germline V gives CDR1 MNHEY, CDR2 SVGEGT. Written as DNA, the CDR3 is TGTGCCAGCAGTTTTCGGGGGGAGTACACTGAAGCTTTCTTT. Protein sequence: CASSFRGEYTEAFF.

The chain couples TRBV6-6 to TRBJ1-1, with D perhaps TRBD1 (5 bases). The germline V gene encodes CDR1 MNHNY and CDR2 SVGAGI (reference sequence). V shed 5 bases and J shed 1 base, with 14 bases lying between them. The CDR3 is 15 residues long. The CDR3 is CASSPHQTANTEAFF. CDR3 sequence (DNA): TGTGCCAGCAGTCCCCACCAGACAGCGAACACTGAAGCTTTCTTT.

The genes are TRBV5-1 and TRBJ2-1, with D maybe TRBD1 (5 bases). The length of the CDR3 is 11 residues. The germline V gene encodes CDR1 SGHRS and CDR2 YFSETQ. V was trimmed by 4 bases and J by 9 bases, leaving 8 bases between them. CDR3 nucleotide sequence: TGCGCCAGCAGCCCAGGGCGTGAGCAGTTCTTC. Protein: CASSPGREQFF.

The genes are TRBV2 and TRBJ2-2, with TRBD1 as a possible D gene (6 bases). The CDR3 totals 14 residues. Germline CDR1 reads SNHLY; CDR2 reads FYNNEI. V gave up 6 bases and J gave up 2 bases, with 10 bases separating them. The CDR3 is CASSRTVNTGELFF. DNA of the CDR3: TGTGCCAGCAGCCGGACAGTAAACACCGGGGAGCTGTTTTTT.

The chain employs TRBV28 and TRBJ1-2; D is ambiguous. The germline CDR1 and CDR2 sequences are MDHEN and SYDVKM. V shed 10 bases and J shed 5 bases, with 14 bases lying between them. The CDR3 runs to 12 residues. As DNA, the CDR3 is TGTGCCATCGTCGAGGCAGATTATGGCTACACCTTC. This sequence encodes CAIVEADYGYTF.

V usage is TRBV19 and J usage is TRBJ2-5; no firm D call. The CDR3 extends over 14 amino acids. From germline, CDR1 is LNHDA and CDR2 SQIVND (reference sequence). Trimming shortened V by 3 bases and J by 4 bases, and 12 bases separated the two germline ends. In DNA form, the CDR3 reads TGTGCCAGTAGTATTCTAGGAGCAATAGAGACCCAGTACTTC. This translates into CASSILGAIETQYF.

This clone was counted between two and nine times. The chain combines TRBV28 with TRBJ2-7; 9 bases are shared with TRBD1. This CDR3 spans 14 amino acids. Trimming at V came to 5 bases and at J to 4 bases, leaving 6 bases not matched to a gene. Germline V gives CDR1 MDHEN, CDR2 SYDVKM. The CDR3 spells CASSPGQGIYEQYF. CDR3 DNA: TGTGCCAGCAGTCCAGGACAGGGGATTTACGAGCAGTACTTC.

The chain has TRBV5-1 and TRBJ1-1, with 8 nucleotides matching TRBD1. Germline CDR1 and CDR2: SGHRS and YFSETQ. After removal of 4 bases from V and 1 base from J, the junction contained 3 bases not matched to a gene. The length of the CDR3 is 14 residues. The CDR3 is CASSPGGRNTEAFF. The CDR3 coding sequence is TGCGCCAGCAGCCCAGGGGGCAGGAACACTGAAGCTTTCTTT.

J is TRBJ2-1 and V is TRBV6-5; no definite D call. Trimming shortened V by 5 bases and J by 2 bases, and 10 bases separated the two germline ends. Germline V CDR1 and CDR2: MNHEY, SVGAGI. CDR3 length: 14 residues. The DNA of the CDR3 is TGTGCCAGCAGTCCTCCGGGTACCTACAATGAGCAGTTCTTC. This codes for CASSPPGTYNEQFF.

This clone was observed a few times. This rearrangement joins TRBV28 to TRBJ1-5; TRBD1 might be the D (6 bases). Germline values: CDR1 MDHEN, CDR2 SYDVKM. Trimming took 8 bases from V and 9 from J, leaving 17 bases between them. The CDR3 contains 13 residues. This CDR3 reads CASDRTDSSPQHF. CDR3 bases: TGTGCCAGCGACAGGACAGACTCTTCGCCCCAGCATTTT.

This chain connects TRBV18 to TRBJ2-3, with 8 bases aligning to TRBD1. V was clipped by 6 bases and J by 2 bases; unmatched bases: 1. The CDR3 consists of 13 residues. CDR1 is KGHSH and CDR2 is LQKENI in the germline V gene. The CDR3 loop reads CASSTGVTDTQYF. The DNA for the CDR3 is TGTGCCAGCTCGACAGGGGTCACAGATACGCAGTATTTT.

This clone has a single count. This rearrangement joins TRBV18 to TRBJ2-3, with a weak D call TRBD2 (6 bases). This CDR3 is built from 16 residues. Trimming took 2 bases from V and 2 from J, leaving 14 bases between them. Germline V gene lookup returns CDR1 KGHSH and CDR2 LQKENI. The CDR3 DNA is TGTGCCAGCTCACCAGACGTCGGGAGCTACACAGATACGCAGTATTTT. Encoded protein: CASSPDVGSYTDTQYF.

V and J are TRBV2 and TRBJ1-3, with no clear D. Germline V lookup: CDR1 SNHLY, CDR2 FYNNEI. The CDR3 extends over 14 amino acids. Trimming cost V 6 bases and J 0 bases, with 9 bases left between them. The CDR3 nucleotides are TGTGCCAGCAGAGAGGGATTCTCTGGAAACACCATATATTTT. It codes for CASREGFSGNTIYF.

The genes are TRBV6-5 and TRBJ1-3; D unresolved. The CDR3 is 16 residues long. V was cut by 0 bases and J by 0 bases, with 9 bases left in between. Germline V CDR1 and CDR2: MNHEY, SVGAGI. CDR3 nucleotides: TGTGCCAGCAGTTACTCGGAGGCGTACTCTGGAAACACCATATATTTT. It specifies CASSYSEAYSGNTIYF.

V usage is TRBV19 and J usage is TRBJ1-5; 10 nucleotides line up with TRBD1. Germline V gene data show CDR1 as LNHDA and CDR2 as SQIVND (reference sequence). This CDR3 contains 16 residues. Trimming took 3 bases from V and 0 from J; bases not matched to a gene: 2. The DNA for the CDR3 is TGTGCCAGTAGTATGACAGGGGGCCTTAGCAATCAGCCCCAGCATTTT. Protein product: CASSMTGGLSNQPQHF.

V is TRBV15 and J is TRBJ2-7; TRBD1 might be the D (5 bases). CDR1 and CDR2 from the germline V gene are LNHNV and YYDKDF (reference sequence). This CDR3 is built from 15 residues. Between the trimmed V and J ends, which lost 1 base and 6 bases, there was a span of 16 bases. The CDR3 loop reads CATSRGNQGLGEQYF. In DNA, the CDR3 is TGTGCCACCAGCAGAGGAAATCAGGGCCTCGGCGAGCAGTACTTC.

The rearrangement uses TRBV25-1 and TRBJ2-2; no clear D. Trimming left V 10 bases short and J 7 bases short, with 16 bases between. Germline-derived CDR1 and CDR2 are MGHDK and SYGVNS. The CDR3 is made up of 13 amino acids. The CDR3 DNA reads TGTGCCACCTCGTGGGCTACGATCGGGGAGCTGTTTTTT. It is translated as CATSWATIGELFF.

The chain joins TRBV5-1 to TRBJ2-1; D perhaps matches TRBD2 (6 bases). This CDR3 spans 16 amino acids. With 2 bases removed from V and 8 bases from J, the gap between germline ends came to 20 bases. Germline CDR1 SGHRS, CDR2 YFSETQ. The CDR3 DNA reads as TGCGCCAGCAGCTTCACCTACCGGGAGCAGTCACATGAGCAGTTCTTC. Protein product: CASSFTYREQSHEQFF.

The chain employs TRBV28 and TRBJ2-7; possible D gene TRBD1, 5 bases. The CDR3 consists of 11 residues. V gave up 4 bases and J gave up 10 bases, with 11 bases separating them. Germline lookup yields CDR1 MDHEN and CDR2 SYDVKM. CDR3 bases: TGTGCCAGCAGTTCTAAGACAGAACAGTACTTC. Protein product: CASSSKTEQYF.